This T cell receptor beta chain was found in a study of graft-versus-host responses after intestinal transplantation. Study-wide background: The transplants performed in recipients were multivisceral, liver-intestinal, or isolated intestinal. Every one of the recipients received anti-thymocyte globulin induction and afterwards took tacrolimus and steroids for approximately three years. Study-level findings and limits: Allograft clonal ratios (graft-versus-host to host-versus-graft) were high in patients who had graft-donor T cell macrochimerism. Researchers found peak circulating GvH clone levels linked to early post-transplant HvG declines.

Trimming at V came to 4 bases and at J to 5 bases, leaving 17 bases not matched to a gene. CDR1 is SEHNR and CDR2 is FQNEAQ in the germline V gene (reference sequence). This CDR3 has 18 amino acids. Intraepithelial and lamina propria lymphocytes were released after the graft tissue was processed. Clones were read by immunoSEQ multiplex PCR, and TCRdb kept only the in-frame ones, dropping some. The table has about 3,900 clones, approximately 85% seen once. As for this clone: The target antigen is unknown.

Material: ileum tissue, obtained nearly 670 days after intestinal transplant. The V gene is TRBV7-9, the J gene TRBJ1-2; 9 nucleotides match TRBD1. This TCR was recovered from a human patient who received an intestinal transplant, so some T cells may come from the graft donor. The CDR3 loop is CASSSSGFTGGSAYGYTF. In DNA, the CDR3 is TGTGCCAGCAGCTCTTCCGGTTTCACAGGGGGCTCTGCGTATGGCTACACCTTC.